This T cell receptor beta chain emerged from a study of blood T cell repertoires in COVID-19. The table came from immunoSEQ multiplex PCR; TCRdb's copy has only in-frame clones and leaves some out. This sample has about 470,000 clones, with about 85% found just once. V was cut by 7 bases and J by 6 bases, with 13 bases left in between. The CDR3 contains 13 residues. Sequenced material: PBMCs or T cells enriched from blood (not recorded which). This receptor was identified in a woman in her late teens or twenties who had recovered from COVID-19. The rearrangement links TRBV12-3 or TRBV12-4 to TRBJ1-5; possibly TRBD1 for D (5 bases). The CDR3 loop reads CASTGSRGQPQHF. CDR3 in DNA: TGTGCCAGCACCGGGTCTAGGGGTCAGCCCCAGCATTTT.